These 22 T cell receptor beta chains share one sample of origin, sequenced in a study of TIL therapy for anti-PD-1-resistant metastatic lung cancer. Sequencing used immunoSEQ v3. TCRdb's copy holds only in-frame clones and misses some; the assay was immunoSEQ multiplex PCR. The sample consists of some 10,000 clones, 65% to 80% of them appearing once. Noted time point: pre-treatment sample, taken before nivolumab and TIL therapy. Pleural nodules or supraclavicular lymph nodes made up most of the excised metastases sampled. Material: tumor tissue, obtained at baseline. The origin of the receptors is a person aged 30 to 80 with non-small cell lung cancer.

This CDR3 is CAASLGGLDTQYF. DNA of the CDR3: TGTGCCGCATCTTTAGGGGGGCTAGATACGCAGTATTTT. The rearrangement links TRBV13 to TRBJ2-3; either TRBD1 or TRBD2 may supply D (6 bases each). Trimming took off 11 bases at V and 5 bases at J, with 17 bases between the two ends. Germline CDR1 reads PRHDT; CDR2 reads FYEKMQ (reference sequence). This CDR3 contains 13 residues.

The rearrangement joins TRBV25-1 to TRBJ2-1; possibly TRBD1 for D (6 bases). V was clipped by 0 bases and J by 4 bases, with 19 bases between them. In germline, CDR1 is MGHDK, CDR2 SYGVNS. This CDR3 region has 18 residues. The CDR3 loop reads CASSEYTRQGPQYNEQFF. CDR3 coding DNA: TGTGCCAGCAGTGAATACACGAGGCAGGGGCCCCAATACAATGAGCAGTTCTTC.

The chain employs TRBV2 and TRBJ2-5; D gene ambiguous. This CDR3 is 11 amino acids long. V was trimmed by 6 bases and J by 1 base, leaving 3 bases between them. Germline V gives CDR1 SNHLY, CDR2 FYNNEI. CDR3 nucleotides: TGTGCCAGCAGGACCCAAGAGACCCAGTACTTC. Translation gives CASRTQETQYF.

V and J are TRBV9 and TRBJ2-3; TRBD2 matches 8 bases. The CDR3 has 15 residues. J lost 0 bases, V lost 3 bases, and 3 bases had no gene match. Germline loops: CDR1 SGDLS, CDR2 YYNGEE. The CDR3 region has the DNA TGTGCCAGCAGCGCGACTAGCGTGAGCACAGATACGCAGTATTTT. Protein product: CASSATSVSTDTQYF.

This clone was counted a few times. The chain carries TRBV4-3 and TRBJ1-2; 12 bases are a match to TRBD1. Germline-derived CDR1 and CDR2 are LGHNA and YSLEER. Trimming cost V 0 bases and J 1 base; bases outside gene matches: 9. The CDR3 has 19 amino acids. CDR3 DNA: TGCGCCAGCAGCCAAGATACCGGGACAGGGGGCGGCCTTAACTATGGCTACACCTTC. Translated, it gives CASSQDTGTGGGLNYGYTF.

The rearrangement links TRBV6-5 to TRBJ2-7, with TRBD2 as a possible D gene (5 bases). The CDR3 length is 14 residues. Trimming cost V 5 bases and J 6 bases, with 17 bases left between them. CDR1 is MNHEY and CDR2 is SVGAGI in the germline V gene. CDR3 bases: TGTGCCAGCAGTCAGGACTCCGCGATTAGCGAGCAGTACTTC. Protein sequence: CASSQDSAISEQYF.

The CDR3 loop is CASSEGQFYEQYF. CDR3 nucleotides: TGTGCCAGCAGCGAGGGACAGTTCTACGAGCAGTACTTC. This sequence joins TRBV7-2 and TRBJ2-7, with 7 bases matching TRBD1. Germline V gene data show CDR1 as SGHTA and CDR2 as FQGNSA. Trimming cost V 5 bases and J 3 bases; bases outside gene matches: 4. The CDR3 runs 13 residues.

This clone was detected only a few times. The chain carries TRBV1 and TRBJ1-5. TRBV1 is classified as a pseudogene. The CDR3 runs 16 residues. The DNA for the CDR3 is TGCACCAGCACCCCCATCACACTTTTCTACAATCAGCCCCAGCATTTT. As protein: CTSTPITLFYNQPQHF.

This chain joins TRBV6-6 and TRBJ1-4; the D gene is possibly TRBD1 (5 bases). V lost 6 bases, J lost 1 base, and 12 bases lay in between. This CDR3 has 15 residues. Germline values: CDR1 MNHNY, CDR2 SVGAGI (reference sequence). CDR3 sequence: CASSPAGGTNEKLFF. The CDR3 DNA reads TGTGCCAGCAGCCCCGCGGGGGGAACTAATGAAAAACTGTTTTTT.

The V and J genes are TRBV29-1 and TRBJ2-5, with 9 bases that match TRBD1. The end of the DNA fits TRBJ2-7 better, so the J call may be wrong. This CDR3 has 17 amino acids. Germline V gene sequence: CDR1 SQVTM, CDR2 ANQGSEA. CDR3 loop: CSVDNRTGALRSYEQYF. In DNA form, the CDR3 reads TGCAGCGTTGATAATCGGACAGGGGCGCTTAGATCCTACGAGCAGTACTTC.

This chain links TRBV7-9 with TRBJ1-3; 8 bases fit TRBD1. Germline CDR1 and CDR2: SEHNR and FQNEAQ (reference sequence). This CDR3 spans 15 amino acids. V lost 2 bases to trimming and J lost 3 bases; unmatched junction nucleotides: 3. The CDR3 bases are TGTGCCAGCAGCTTACAGGGGGCATTTGGAAACACCATATATTTT. It translates to CASSLQGAFGNTIYF.

About this clone itself: At one end, the junction sequence differs from germline, possibly due to a read error. CDR3 in DNA: TGTGCTAGCAGCTTAGACGGGGCATGGGAGACCCAGTACTTC. Translation gives CASSLDGAWETQYF. V is TRBV7-7 and J is TRBJ2-5, with D perhaps matching TRBD1 or TRBD2 (5 bases each). The CDR3 sequence is 14 residues long. Per the germline V gene, CDR1 is SSHAT and CDR2 is FNYEAQ (reference sequence).

The rearrangement uses TRBV14 and TRBJ2-1; TRBD2 agrees at 10 bases. CDR1 is SGHDN, CDR2 FVKESK, per germline. V lost 2 bases, J lost 12 bases, and 7 bases stayed unmatched. This CDR3 is 14 amino acids long. For the CDR3, the DNA is TGTGCCAGCAGCCAAATTGTAGCGGGGGGAGGGCAGTTCTTC. Translated: CASSQIVAGGGQFF.

The CDR3 DNA reads as TGTGCCAGCAGCTTCCCGGGACAGGGGAAAGGTGAAAAACTGTTTTTT. Translating gives CASSFPGQGKGEKLFF. The chain links TRBV5-6 to TRBJ1-4; the match to TRBD1 covers 10 bases. CDR3 size: 16 residues. Per germline, CDR1 SGHDT and CDR2 YYEEEE. V lost 2 bases, J lost 7 bases, and 8 bases stayed unmatched.

The J gene is TRBJ1-5, the V gene TRBV6-1; no definite D call. Trimming stripped 5 bases from V and 1 base from J, with 3 bases between. Germline V gives CDR1 MNHNS, CDR2 SASEGT. The CDR3 is 12 amino acids. CDR3 sequence (DNA): TGTGCCAGCAGTAGAAGCAATCAGCCCCAGCATTTT. Translating it yields CASSRSNQPQHF.

V and J are TRBV19 and TRBJ1-2; unclear D gene. Germline CDR1 is LNHDA and CDR2 is SQIVND (reference sequence). This CDR3 has 15 residues. Between the trimmed V and J ends, which lost 3 bases and 6 bases, there was a span of 17 bases. This CDR3 reads CASSIQARGPDGYTF. CDR3 nucleotide sequence: TGTGCCAGTAGTATTCAAGCCAGAGGGCCGGATGGCTACACCTTC.

The chain uses TRBV5-5 and TRBJ2-1; D is undetermined. Germline CDR1 SGHKS, CDR2 YYEKEE (reference sequence). Deletions cut 1 base from V and 7 bases from J, with 6 bases between. There are 12 residues in the CDR3. The CDR3 DNA is TGTGCCAGCAGCTTGTGGGGTAATGAGCAGTTCTTC. It is translated as CASSLWGNEQFF.

The chain recombines TRBV11-2 with TRBJ1-4, with no clear D. The CDR3 sequence is 14 residues long. Germline V CDR1 and CDR2: SGHAT, FQNNGV. V shed 1 base and J shed 8 bases, with 11 bases lying between them. CDR3 nucleotides: TGTGCCAGCAGCTTAGTGGGTAGCTACGAAAAACTGTTTTTT. Its protein product is CASSLVGSYEKLFF.

The chain has TRBV2 and TRBJ2-3; D gene uncertain. V dropped 5 bases and J dropped 0 bases, with 6 bases sitting between them. This CDR3 spans 13 amino acids. Germline values: CDR1 SNHLY, CDR2 FYNNEI. CDR3 bases: TGTGCCAGCAGTACCGACAGCACAGATACGCAGTATTTT. Its translation: CASSTDSTDTQYF.

This rearrangement joins TRBV28 to TRBJ2-7, with 8 bases aligning to TRBD2. Trimming removed 5 bases from V and 8 bases from J; junction bases left unmatched: 11. The CDR3 loop spans 14 amino acids. Germline V gene lookup returns CDR1 MDHEN and CDR2 SYDVKM. The CDR3: CASSPGTRGLKQYF. The DNA of the CDR3 is TGTGCCAGCAGTCCCGGGACTAGGGGCCTCAAGCAGTACTTC.

The rearrangement uses TRBV5-1 and TRBJ2-7; 9 nucleotides line up with TRBD1. The germline gives CDR1 SGHRS, CDR2 YFSETQ. V was pared by 1 base and J by 2 bases, with 10 bases of the junction left unmatched. CDR3 length: 17 amino acids. CDR3 sequence: CASSLRGQGAGPYEQYF. The CDR3 DNA reads as TGCGCCAGCAGCTTGAGGGGACAGGGTGCGGGGCCCTACGAGCAGTACTTC.

V usage is TRBV7-9 and J usage is TRBJ2-1; D is tentatively TRBD1 or TRBD2 (5 bases each). This CDR3 is 15 amino acids long. The V and J ends lost 4 bases and 2 bases respectively, with 12 bases between them. Germline loops: CDR1 SEHNR, CDR2 FQNEAQ (reference sequence). CDR3 protein: CASSYWDGAYNEQFF. The CDR3 nucleotides are TGTGCCAGCAGCTACTGGGACGGAGCCTACAATGAGCAGTTCTTC.